This record covers a single TCR beta chain. A much larger clone differs from this one at a single base, so this may be a read error. The template was RNA from unsorted bulk tissue. More than 3 cm separated this lung sample from the edge of the tumor. These data originate in a study of tumor and adjacent non-tumor tissue in lung cancer. The library came from three nested PCR rounds adapted from ARM-PCR protocols. Each CDR3 protein gets one entry after TCRdb re-called the multiplex PCR reads with MiXCR. The sample consists of tens of thousands of distinct CDR3 sequences, more than 60% of them appearing once. Source material: distant non-tumor lung tissue. The sequence was collected from a woman aged 40 to 50 with non-small cell lung cancer.

The CDR3 nucleotides are TGTGCCAGCAGCTTAATCGGACAGGGGGCCTGCGCTGAAGCTTTCTTT. Translation: CASSLIGQGACAEAFF. The chain uses TRBV7-9 and TRBJ1-1, with 11 bases aligning to TRBD1. Germline V gives CDR1 SEHNR, CDR2 FQNEAQ (reference sequence). V was pared by 2 bases and J by 6 bases, with 8 bases of the junction left unmatched. CDR3 length: 16 amino acids.